The 10 T cell receptor beta chains in this list originate from one sample, sequenced in a study of shared clonotypes between healthy human individuals. Produced via immunoSEQ multiplex PCR; TCRdb's table is partial and in-frame only. The sample lists over 2 million clones, roughly 95% occurring once. Sequences were obtained from naive CD4+ T cells sorted from blood. The subset is: CD45RA+ positively selected. The receptor set was obtained from a young man in good health.

This clone appeared many times. V is TRBV4-1 and J is TRBJ2-7, with 9 nucleotides matching TRBD1. The CDR3 contains 15 residues. V was pared by 2 bases and J by 6 bases, with 8 bases of the junction left unmatched. Looked up from germline, CDR1 is MGHRA and CDR2 is YSYEKL. For the CDR3, the DNA is TGCGCCAGCAGCCAACCCAGGGACAGGGCTGGCGAGCAGTACTTC. Its protein is CASSQPRDRAGEQYF.

The chain combines TRBV27 with TRBJ2-4; D is ambiguous. Trimming took off 1 base at V and 0 bases at J, with 7 bases between the two ends. CDR3 length: 15 amino acids. Germline-derived CDR1 and CDR2 are MNHEY and SMNVEV (reference sequence). This chain's CDR3 is CASSLLGQAKNIQYF. CDR3 bases: TGTGCCAGCAGTTTATTGGGTCAAGCCAAAAACATTCAGTACTTC.

The rearrangement uses TRBV27 and TRBJ1-6, with 7 bases that match TRBD1. Trimming cost V 4 bases and J 6 bases; bases outside gene matches: 6. Germline V gene data show CDR1 as MNHEY and CDR2 as SMNVEV (reference sequence). CDR3 length equals 15 residues. The CDR3 region is CASSWAGTVNSPLHF. The CDR3 bases are TGTGCCAGCAGTTGGGCCGGGACAGTTAATTCACCCCTCCACTTT.

The gene calls are TRBV5-1 and TRBJ1-6; the match to TRBD1 covers 7 bases. The length of the CDR3 is 17 residues. V shed 2 bases and J 10 bases; nucleotides not matched to a gene: 15. CDR1 SGHRS and CDR2 YFSETQ come from the germline V gene. DNA of the CDR3: TGCGCCAGCAGCTTTAAAGACTACAGGGGAAGAGAATCACCCCTCCACTTT. It codes for CASSFKDYRGRESPLHF.

The rearrangement joins TRBV10-2 to TRBJ1-2; 8 nucleotides match TRBD1. Per germline, CDR1 WSHSY and CDR2 SAAADI. V shed 4 bases, J shed 8 bases, and the junction held 9 bases outside the gene matches. CDR3 length: 14 amino acids. CDR3 DNA: TGCGCCAGCAGTGCCCCCCAGGGGGCGAGAGGCTACACCTTC. Translating it yields CASSAPQGARGYTF.

This sequence joins TRBV7-2 and TRBJ2-1; TRBD1 aligns across 11 bases. V shed 6 bases, J shed 9 bases, and the junction held 10 bases outside the gene matches. CDR3 size: 15 residues. Germline V lookup: CDR1 SGHTA, CDR2 FQGNSA. The CDR3 DNA sequence: TGTGCCAGCAGTCAGGACAGGGGGCGCATAAGTGAGCAGTTCTTC. It yields the protein CASSQDRGRISEQFF.

V and J are TRBV4-1 and TRBJ2-5; D is unresolved. Germline CDR1 MGHRA, CDR2 YSYEKL. With 0 bases removed from V and 0 bases from J, the gap between germline ends came to 5 bases. The CDR3 sequence is 14 residues long. The DNA of the CDR3 is TGCGCCAGCAGCCAAGAAAGTAACCAAGAGACCCAGTACTTC. Encoded protein: CASSQESNQETQYF.

The V and J genes are TRBV19 and TRBJ2-2; D is possibly TRBD1 or TRBD2 (5 bases each). The germline V gene encodes CDR1 LNHDA and CDR2 SQIVND (reference sequence). Trimming cost V 5 bases and J 5 bases, with 15 bases left between them. This CDR3 is built from 15 residues. The CDR3 sequence is CASSLGLGTTGELFF. For the CDR3, the DNA is TGTGCCAGTAGTTTGGGGCTAGGGACGACCGGGGAGCTGTTTTTT.

The chain employs TRBV2 and TRBJ1-5; TRBD1 is a possible D gene (6 bases). This CDR3 has 15 residues. CDR1 and CDR2 from the germline V gene are SNHLY and FYNNEI. The V end was cut by 7 bases, the J end by 6 bases, with 19 bases between. The CDR3 protein is CASTGQRVVGQPQHF. CDR3 nucleotide sequence: TGTGCCAGCACTGGACAGCGAGTAGTAGGTCAGCCCCAGCATTTT.

This sequence joins TRBV19 and TRBJ1-5, with a tentative D call TRBD1 (5 bases). The germline CDR1 and CDR2 sequences are LNHDA and SQIVND (reference sequence). V was shortened by 2 bases and J by 7 bases, with 15 bases between the two germline ends. The CDR3 loop spans 15 amino acids. CDR3 sequence reads: CASSIYRGLGQPQHF. In nucleotides, the CDR3 is TGTGCCAGTAGTATATATCGGGGGTTGGGACAGCCCCAGCATTTT.